The source of this T cell receptor beta chain is a study of blood T cells in healthy people across ages. The second PCR ran about 7 to 12 cycles with a sample-barcoded 5' primer and J-beta primers. TCRdb independently ran MiXCR on the 5' RACE reads; one entry per CDR3 protein. The sample holds about 750,000 distinct CDR3 sequences; 40% to 65% are singletons and the top ten take approximately 40%. Trimming removed 3 bases at V and 2 bases at J, with 7 bases between. In germline, CDR1 is LGHDT, CDR2 YNNKEL (reference sequence). This CDR3 is 13 amino acids long. The sample consisted of blood. This sequence was found in an elderly man in good health. The chain carries TRBV3-1 and TRBJ2-5, with D maybe TRBD1 (5 bases). The CDR3 region is CASSHRAQETQYF. For the CDR3, the DNA is TGTGCCAGCAGCCACAGGGCTCAAGAGACCCAGTACTTC.